The 3 T cell receptor beta chains in this list originate from one sample, sequenced in a study of blood T cell repertoires in COVID-19. Using immunoSEQ multiplex PCR, the repertoire was profiled, and TCRdb retains in-frame clones only, with some absent. The sample shows 150,000 to 200,000 clones, around 82% of them seen only once. The sample was peripheral blood. Receptors were obtained from a man between 60 and 75 years old with active or convalescent COVID-19.

This clone occurred a few times. This chain joins TRBV18 and TRBJ2-1, with TRBD2 as a possible D gene (5 bases). Trimming pared 3 bases from V and 4 bases from J, leaving 13 bases between. CDR3 size: 15 residues. Germline-derived CDR1 and CDR2 are KGHSH and LQKENI. The CDR3 protein is CASSPRTGSYNEQFF. The CDR3 DNA reads TGTGCCAGCTCACCGAGGACGGGATCTTACAATGAGCAGTTCTTC.

The chain recombines TRBV9 with TRBJ2-3, with 14 bases lining up with TRBD2. After removal of 0 bases from V and 4 bases from J, the junction contained 10 bases not matched to a gene. CDR1 and CDR2 from the germline V gene are SGDLS and YYNGEE. This CDR3 contains 19 residues. CDR3 protein: CASSVGHPTSGRAADTQYF. CDR3 nucleotide sequence: TGTGCCAGCAGCGTAGGGCACCCGACTAGCGGGAGGGCCGCAGATACGCAGTATTTT.

This clone occurred a few times. The J gene is TRBJ1-1, the V gene TRBV20-1; 9 bases map to TRBD1. This CDR3 is 16 amino acids long. With 3 bases clipped from V and 4 bases from J, the junction kept 12 bases outside the gene matches. The V gene's germline CDR1 is DFQATT and CDR2 SNEGSKA (reference sequence). CDR3 nucleotide sequence: TGCAGTGCTAGTCGTAACAGGGGGCGAGGGTTCACTGAAGCTTTCTTT. This translates into CSASRNRGRGFTEAFF.